These 8 T cell receptor beta chains originate from one sample sequenced in a study of preoperative IRX-2 immunotherapy in early breast cancer. Sequencing used immunoSEQ multiplex PCR; TCRdb keeps in-frame clones, though not all of them. The sample lists under 35,000 clones, approximately 80% occurring once. Treatment: preoperative locoregional IRX-2 cytokine immunotherapy. The sample was gathered from a patient treated with IRX-2 immunotherapy. These receptors were obtained from a human donor with breast cancer.

The genes are TRBV11-3 and TRBJ2-5, with a tentative D call TRBD2 (7 bases). Germline V gives CDR1 SGHNT, CDR2 YENEEA. This CDR3 is 16 amino acids long. V gave up 5 bases and J gave up 5 bases, with 21 bases separating them. The CDR3 region is CASSPQGGAEGETQYF. CDR3 DNA sequence: TGTGCCAGCAGCCCACAAGGGGGGGCCGAGGGGGAGACCCAGTACTTC.

The V call is TRBV15, the J call TRBJ2-3; the D call may be TRBD1 or TRBD2 (6 bases each). This CDR3 region has 16 residues. V gave up 0 bases and J gave up 1 base, with 11 bases separating them. Germline CDR1 is LNHNV and CDR2 is YYDKDF (reference sequence). The CDR3 protein is CATSRDLGGRTDTQYF. The DNA of the CDR3 is TGTGCCACCAGCAGAGATTTAGGGGGGCGCACAGATACGCAGTATTTT.

This clone was counted a few times. This sequence joins TRBV18 and TRBJ1-1; no clear D. Trimming cost V 2 bases and J 5 bases, with 6 bases left between them. The germline V gene has CDR1 KGHSH and CDR2 LQKENI. There are 12 residues in the CDR3. The CDR3 bases are TGTGCCAGCTCACCAAGAGAGACTGAAGCTTTCTTT. Amino acid sequence: CASSPRETEAFF.

This clone was detected a few times. The chain uses TRBV11-3 and TRBJ1-1; weak D call: TRBD1 (5 bases). The germline gives CDR1 SGHNT, CDR2 YENEEA. Trimming pared 5 bases from V and 1 base from J, leaving 11 bases between. The length of the CDR3 is 14 residues. In nucleotides, the CDR3 is TGTGCCAGCAGCCGGGGACTTCAGAACACTGAAGCTTTCTTT. Amino acid sequence: CASSRGLQNTEAFF. Combining the CDR3 with reference TRBV11-3 and TRBJ1-1 gives the whole variable domain EAGVVQSPRYKIIEKKQPVAFWCNPISGHNTLYWYLQNLGQGPELLIRYENEEAVDDSQLPKDRFSAERLKGVDSTLKIQPAELGDSAVYLCASSRGLQNTEAFFGQGTRLTVV.

V usage is TRBV6-7 and J usage is TRBJ2-1; D ambiguous. TRBV6-7 is identified as an open reading frame with a role that is uncertain. V shed 7 bases and J shed 8 bases, with 18 bases lying between them. The CDR3 contains 14 residues. The CDR3 DNA sequence: TGTGCCAGCAAATCCACTCAAGCGTTGGATGAGCAGTTCTTC. It codes for CASKSTQALDEQFF.

This clone turned up a few times. This chain links TRBV6-8 with TRBJ2-7; 8 positions agree with TRBD1. Germline loops: CDR1 MNHGY, CDR2 SAAAGT. The CDR3 has 14 residues. The trim removed 6 bases at V and 5 bases at J, leaving 9 bases unmatched. The CDR3, as DNA: TGTGCCAGCAGGCGTGGTCAGGGGGCAAACGAGCAGTACTTC. This sequence encodes CASRRGQGANEQYF.

The V and J genes are TRBV10-3 and TRBJ1-4; D is unresolved. V was clipped by 2 bases and J by 11 bases, with 18 bases between them. Germline CDR1 reads ENHRY; CDR2 reads SYGVKD. This CDR3 is built from 15 residues. CDR3 coding DNA: TGTGCCATCAGTGAGAGAGTGGACGCCTTTGAGAAACTGTTTTTT. Translated, it gives CAISERVDAFEKLFF.

The J gene is TRBJ1-1, the V gene TRBV7-6; 7 bases agree with TRBD1. The CDR3 is 15 amino acids. Germline V gene lookup returns CDR1 SGHVS and CDR2 FNYEAQ. With 5 bases clipped from V and 6 bases from J, the junction kept 12 bases outside the gene matches. The CDR3 loop reads CASSPGGGGFAEAFF. The CDR3, as DNA: TGTGCCAGCAGCCCGGGCGGAGGGGGCTTCGCTGAAGCTTTCTTT.